Listed below are T cell receptor beta chains from one sample, sequenced in a study of T cells after yellow fever vaccination. TCRdb ran MiXCR on the 5' RACE reads and lists one entry per CDR3 protein. The table lists about 150,000 distinct CDR3 sequences, 5.5% to 8% of them singletons. The source was CD4+ T cells sorted from PBMCs, collected on the day of the first yellow fever vaccination. These receptors were taken from a man between 18 and 29 years old who received the YFV17D yellow fever vaccine. CDR3s include the opening cysteine and the closing phenylalanine or tryptophan. A D gene is named only where the DNA matches it firmly. For some rows the clone size is stated as once, few or many, or as a class when expanded; others skip it.

cdr3_length | j_call | v_call | d_call | clone_size | cdr3_nt | cdr3_aa
16 | TRBJ1-4 | TRBV4-3 | NA | many | TGCGCCAGCAGCCAAGAACTCGCCGGCAAGGGTGAAAAACTGTTTTTT | CASSQELAGKGEKLFF
17 | TRBJ2-2 | TRBV7-3 | TRBD1 | many | TGTGCCAGCAGCTTGGCCCCGACAGGGGGGTACACCGGGGAGCTGTTTTTT | CASSLAPTGGYTGELFF
15 | TRBJ2-1 | TRBV11-2 | NA | NA | TGTGCCAGCAGCTTAGATCCCGCGTCCAGGGATGAGCAGTTCTTC | CASSLDPASRDEQFF
15 | TRBJ2-1 | TRBV7-8 | TRBD1 | few | TGTGCCAGCAGCTCTCGACAGGGGGCTTGGAATGAGCAGTTCTTC | CASSSRQGAWNEQFF
14 | TRBJ1-4 | TRBV6-5 | NA | many | TGTGCCAGCAGTTACTCGGGGGTAAATGAAAAACTGTTTTTT | CASSYSGVNEKLFF
13 | TRBJ1-2 | TRBV7-2 | NA | NA | TGTGCCAGCAGCCCGGCCAGTTCCTATGGCTACACCTTC | CASSPASSYGYTF
15 | TRBJ2-7 | TRBV10-2 | TRBD2 | few | TGCGCCAGCAGTGAAAGGTCCAGCGGGGACTACGAGCAGTACTTC | CASSERSSGDYEQYF
12 | TRBJ1-6 | TRBV12-3/TRBV12-4 | NA | many | TGTGCCAGCAGTTTCAAGTCGACACCCCTCCACTTT | CASSFKSTPLHF
13 | TRBJ1-3 | TRBV5-6 | NA | many | TGTGCCAGCAGCCTGGCAGGCGGAAACACCATATATTTT | CASSLAGGNTIYF
11 | TRBJ2-3 | TRBV7-8 | NA | many | TGTGCCAGCAGTCTTGGGGCGACGCAGTATTTT | CASSLGATQYF
13 | TRBJ1-5 | TRBV19 | NA | NA | TGTGCCAGTAGTATAGTGGTTGGTCAGCCCCAGCATTTT | CASSIVVGQPQHF
16 | TRBJ2-5 | TRBV3-1 | TRBD2 | many | TGTGCCAGCAGCCAAGTCCCTAGCGGGGGAAAGGAGACCCAGTACTTC | CASSQVPSGGKETQYF
14 | TRBJ2-5 | TRBV7-7 | NA | NA | TGTGCTAGCAGCGGGGGGACAGGGAGAGAGACCCAGTACTTC | CASSGGTGRETQYF
12 | TRBJ2-3 | TRBV7-2 | NA | many | TGTGCCAGCAGCCAGTCCACAGATACGCAGTATTTT | CASSQSTDTQYF
11 | TRBJ2-3 | TRBV5-6 | NA | many | TGTGCCAGCAGCAGGGCAGATACGCAGTATTTT | CASSRADTQYF
16 | TRBJ1-1 | TRBV5-1 | TRBD1 | NA | TGCGCCAGCAGCTCACAGGGGCGCCCAACGAACACTGAAGCTTTCTTT | CASSSQGRPTNTEAFF
16 | TRBJ2-2 | TRBV12-3/TRBV12-4 | NA | NA | TGTGCCAGCAGCCCCCAGGACGGGATTCTTAACGGGGAGCTGTTTTTT | CASSPQDGILNGELFF
15 | TRBJ2-3 | TRBV7-9 | NA | few | TGTGCCAGCAGCGGTGCAAACGGCTACACAGATACGCAGTATTTT | CASSGANGYTDTQYF
12 | TRBJ2-3 | TRBV20-1 | NA | many | TGCAGTGCCACGACTGAAGTCGATACGCAGTATTTT | CSATTEVDTQYF
15 | TRBJ2-7 | TRBV5-4 | NA | NA | TGTGCCAGCAGCTTCCGTCGGGACACCTTTTATGAGCAGTACTTC | CASSFRRDTFYEQYF
15 | TRBJ1-1 | TRBV4-1 | TRBD1 | many | TGCGCCAGCACCGCCAACAGGGGGCTCGACACTGAAGCTTTCTTT | CASTANRGLDTEAFF
14 | TRBJ2-7 | TRBV14 | NA | many | TGTGCCAGCAGCCACTTCCCGGGTGCGGACGAGCAGTACTTC | CASSHFPGADEQYF
17 | TRBJ2-2 | TRBV27 | NA | NA | TGTGCCAACAGTTTTCAACCCACATCCAATGCTCCCGGGGAGCTGTTTTTT | CANSFQPTSNAPGELFF